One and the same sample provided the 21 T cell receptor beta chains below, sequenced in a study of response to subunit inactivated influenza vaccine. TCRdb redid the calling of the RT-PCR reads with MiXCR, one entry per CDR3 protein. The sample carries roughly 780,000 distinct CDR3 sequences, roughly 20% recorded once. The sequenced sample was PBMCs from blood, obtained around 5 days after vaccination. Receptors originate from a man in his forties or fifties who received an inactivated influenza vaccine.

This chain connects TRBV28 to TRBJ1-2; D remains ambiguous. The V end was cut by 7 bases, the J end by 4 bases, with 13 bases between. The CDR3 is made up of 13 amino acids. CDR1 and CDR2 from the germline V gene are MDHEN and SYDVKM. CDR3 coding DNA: TGTGCCAGCACCCTTCGGGTCTCCTATGGCTACACCTTC. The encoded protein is CASTLRVSYGYTF.

The DNA for the CDR3 is TGTGCCAGCAGCCTCAACCTATTCACTGGCGGGGGAAGCACAGATACGCAGTATTTT. Translation gives CASSLNLFTGGGSTDTQYF. This sequence joins TRBV11-1 and TRBJ2-3; TRBD2 matches at 7 bases. CDR1 is SGHAT and CDR2 is FQDESV in the germline V gene (reference sequence). CDR3 length: 19 amino acids. The V and J ends lost 5 bases and 0 bases, in that order; junction bases with no gene match: 17.

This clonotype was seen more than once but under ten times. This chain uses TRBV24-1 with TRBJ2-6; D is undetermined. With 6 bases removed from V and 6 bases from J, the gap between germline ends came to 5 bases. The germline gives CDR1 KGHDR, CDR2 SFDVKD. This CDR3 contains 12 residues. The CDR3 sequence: CATSNLANVLTF. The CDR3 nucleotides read TGTGCCACCAGTAACTTGGCCAACGTCCTGACTTTC.

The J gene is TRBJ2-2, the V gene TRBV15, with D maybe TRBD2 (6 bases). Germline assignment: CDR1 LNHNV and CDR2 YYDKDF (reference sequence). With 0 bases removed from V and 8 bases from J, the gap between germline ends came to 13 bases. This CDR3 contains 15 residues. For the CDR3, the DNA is TGTGCCACCAGCAGAGATGTGGGGGAGGCGGGGGAGCTGTTTTTT. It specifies CATSRDVGEAGELFF.

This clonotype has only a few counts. The chain's CDR3 is CASSQDYGRGGTDTQYF. The CDR3 DNA reads TGCGCCAGCAGCCAAGATTATGGGAGAGGTGGCACAGATACGCAGTATTTT. The V and J genes are TRBV4-3 and TRBJ2-3; D possibly corresponds to TRBD2 (5 bases). The CDR3 runs to 17 residues. Per the germline V gene, CDR1 is LGHNA and CDR2 is YSLEER. V gave up 0 bases and J gave up 1 base, with 14 bases separating them.

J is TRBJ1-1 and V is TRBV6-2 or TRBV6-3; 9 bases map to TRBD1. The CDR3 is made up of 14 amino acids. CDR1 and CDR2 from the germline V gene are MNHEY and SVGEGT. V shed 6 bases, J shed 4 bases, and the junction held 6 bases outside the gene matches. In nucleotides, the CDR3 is TGTGCCAGCAGCGGGACAGGGTTCGGCACTGAAGCTTTCTTT. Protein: CASSGTGFGTEAFF.

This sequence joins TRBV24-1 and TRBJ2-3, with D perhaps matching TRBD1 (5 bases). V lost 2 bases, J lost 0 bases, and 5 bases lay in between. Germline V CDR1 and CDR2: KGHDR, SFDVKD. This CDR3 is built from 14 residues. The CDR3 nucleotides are TGTGCCACCAGTGATTGGACAAGCACAGATACGCAGTATTTT. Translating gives CATSDWTSTDTQYF.

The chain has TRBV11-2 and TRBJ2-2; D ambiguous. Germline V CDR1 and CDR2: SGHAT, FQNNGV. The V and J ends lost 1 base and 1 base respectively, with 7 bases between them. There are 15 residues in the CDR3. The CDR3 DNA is TGTGCCAGCAGCTTAGCCCCCGGGAACACCGGGGAGCTGTTTTTT. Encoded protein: CASSLAPGNTGELFF.

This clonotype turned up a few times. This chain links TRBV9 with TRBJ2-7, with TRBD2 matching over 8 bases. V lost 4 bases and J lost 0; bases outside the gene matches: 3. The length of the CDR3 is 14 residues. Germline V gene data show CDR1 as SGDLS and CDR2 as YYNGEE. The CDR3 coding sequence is TGTGCCAGCAGCAAGAGCGGGAGCTCCTACGAGCAGTACTTC. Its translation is CASSKSGSSYEQYF.

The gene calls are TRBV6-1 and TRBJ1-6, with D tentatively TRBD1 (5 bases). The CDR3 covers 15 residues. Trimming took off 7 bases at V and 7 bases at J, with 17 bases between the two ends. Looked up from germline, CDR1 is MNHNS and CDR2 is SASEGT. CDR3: CASTPREGTNSPLHF. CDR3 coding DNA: TGTGCCAGCACCCCCAGGGAGGGGACGAATTCACCCCTCCACTTT.

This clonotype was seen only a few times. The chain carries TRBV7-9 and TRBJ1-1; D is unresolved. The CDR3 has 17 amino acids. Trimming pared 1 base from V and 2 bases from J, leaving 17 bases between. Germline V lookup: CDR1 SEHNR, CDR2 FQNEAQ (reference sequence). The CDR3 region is CASSLVWPRAENTEAFF. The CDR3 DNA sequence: TGTGCCAGCAGCTTAGTATGGCCCCGCGCGGAAAACACTGAAGCTTTCTTT.

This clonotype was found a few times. The CDR3 spells CASSLFATDSYEQYF. CDR3 bases: TGTGCCAGCAGCCTATTCGCAACGGATTCCTACGAGCAGTACTTC. This chain uses TRBV7-2 with TRBJ2-7; D call uncertain. CDR1 is SGHTA, CDR2 FQGNSA, per germline. V dropped 5 bases and J dropped 1 base, with 15 bases sitting between them. The CDR3 has 15 residues. Combining the CDR3 with reference TRBV7-2 and TRBJ2-7 gives the whole variable domain GAGVSQSPSNKVTEKGKDVELRCDPISGHTALYWYRQSLGQGLEFLIYFQGNSAPDKSGLPSDRFSAERTGGSVSTLTIQRTQQEDSAVYLCASSLFATDSYEQYFGPGTRLTVT.

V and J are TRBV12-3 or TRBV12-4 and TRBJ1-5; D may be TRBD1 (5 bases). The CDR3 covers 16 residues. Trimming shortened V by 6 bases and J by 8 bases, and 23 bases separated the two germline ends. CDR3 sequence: CASSPGATLGGEPQHF. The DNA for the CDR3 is TGTGCCAGCAGCCCAGGAGCGACCCTTGGGGGGGAGCCCCAGCATTTT.

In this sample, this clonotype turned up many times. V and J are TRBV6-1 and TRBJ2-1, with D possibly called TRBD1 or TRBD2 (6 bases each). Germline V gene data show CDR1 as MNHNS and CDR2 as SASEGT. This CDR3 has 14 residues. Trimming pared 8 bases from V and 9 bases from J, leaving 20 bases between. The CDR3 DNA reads TGTGCCAGCGGTCTGGGGGGCATGGTCAGTGAGCAGTTCTTC. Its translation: CASGLGGMVSEQFF.

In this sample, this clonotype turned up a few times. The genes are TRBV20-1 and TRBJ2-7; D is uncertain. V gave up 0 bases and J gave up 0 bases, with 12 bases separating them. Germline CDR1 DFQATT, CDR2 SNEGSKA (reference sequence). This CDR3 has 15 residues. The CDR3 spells CSARDRMGYSYEQYF. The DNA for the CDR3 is TGCAGTGCTAGAGATCGGATGGGGTACTCCTACGAGCAGTACTTC.

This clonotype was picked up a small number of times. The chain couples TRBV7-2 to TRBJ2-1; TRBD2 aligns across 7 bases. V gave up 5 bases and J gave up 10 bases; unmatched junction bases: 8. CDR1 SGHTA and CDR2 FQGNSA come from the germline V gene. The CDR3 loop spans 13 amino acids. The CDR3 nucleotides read TGTGCCAGCAGCCTGAGTACTAGCGACGAGCAGTTCTTC. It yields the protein CASSLSTSDEQFF.

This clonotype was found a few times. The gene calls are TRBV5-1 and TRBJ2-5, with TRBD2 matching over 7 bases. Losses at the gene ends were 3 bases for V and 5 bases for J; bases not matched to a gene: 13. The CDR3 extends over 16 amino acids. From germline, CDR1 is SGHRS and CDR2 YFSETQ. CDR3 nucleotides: TGCGCCAGCAGCTCCCTTTCTAGCGGTCCGGGTGAGACCCAGTACTTC. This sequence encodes CASSSLSSGPGETQYF.

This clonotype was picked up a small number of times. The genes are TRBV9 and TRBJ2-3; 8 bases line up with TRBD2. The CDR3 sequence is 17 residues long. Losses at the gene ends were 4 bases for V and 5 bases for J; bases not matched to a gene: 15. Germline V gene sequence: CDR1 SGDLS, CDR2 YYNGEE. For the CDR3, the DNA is TGTGCCAGCAGCCTATCCGGGGCGGGGGGTCCTGGAGATACGCAGTATTTT. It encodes CASSLSGAGGPGDTQYF.

The CDR3, as DNA: TGTGCCAGCAGTGCCTGGGGGGCTAGAGAGACCCAGTACTTC. It encodes CASSAWGARETQYF. The chain employs TRBV12-3 or TRBV12-4 and TRBJ2-5; perhaps D is TRBD1 or TRBD2 (6 bases each). Trimming took 5 bases from V and 4 from J, leaving 14 bases between them. The CDR3 is made up of 14 amino acids.

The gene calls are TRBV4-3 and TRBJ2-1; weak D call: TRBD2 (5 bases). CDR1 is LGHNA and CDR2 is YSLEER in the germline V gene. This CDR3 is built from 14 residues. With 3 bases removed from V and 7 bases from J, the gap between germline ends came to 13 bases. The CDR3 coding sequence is TGCGCCAGCAGCCAGAGGGCTAGTATGAATGAGCAGTTCTTC. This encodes CASSQRASMNEQFF.

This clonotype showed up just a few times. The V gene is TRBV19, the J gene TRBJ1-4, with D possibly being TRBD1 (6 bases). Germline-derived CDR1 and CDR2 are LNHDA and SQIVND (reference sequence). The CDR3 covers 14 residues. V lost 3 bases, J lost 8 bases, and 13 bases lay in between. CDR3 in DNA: TGTGCCAGTAGTATTGGGACATCTCCAGAAAAACTGTTTTTT. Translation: CASSIGTSPEKLFF.